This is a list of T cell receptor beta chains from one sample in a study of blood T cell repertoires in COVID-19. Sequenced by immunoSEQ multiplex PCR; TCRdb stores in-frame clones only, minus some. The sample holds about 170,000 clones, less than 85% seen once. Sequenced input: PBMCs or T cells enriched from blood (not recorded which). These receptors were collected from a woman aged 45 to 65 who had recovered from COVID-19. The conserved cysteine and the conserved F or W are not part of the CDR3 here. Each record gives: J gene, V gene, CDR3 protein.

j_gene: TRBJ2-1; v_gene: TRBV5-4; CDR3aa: ASSLRAGESYEQF
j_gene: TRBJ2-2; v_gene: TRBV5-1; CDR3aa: ASSLPLTNTGELF
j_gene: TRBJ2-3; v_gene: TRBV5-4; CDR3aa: ASSLDRAFIDTQY
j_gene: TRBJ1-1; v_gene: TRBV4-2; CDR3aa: ASSPPPGREGLRAF
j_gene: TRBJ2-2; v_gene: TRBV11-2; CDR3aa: ASSFPRTGYTGELF
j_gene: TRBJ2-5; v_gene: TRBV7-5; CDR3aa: ARSLWALLGADGETQY
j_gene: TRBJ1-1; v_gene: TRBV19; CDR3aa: ASSLFTEAF
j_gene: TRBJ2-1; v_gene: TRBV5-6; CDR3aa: ASSLRGDRIYNEQF
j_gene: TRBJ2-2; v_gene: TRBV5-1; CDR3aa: ASSLRRASGRGGNTGELF
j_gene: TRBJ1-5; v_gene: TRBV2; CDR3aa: ATAYSNSNQPQH
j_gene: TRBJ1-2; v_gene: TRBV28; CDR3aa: ASIAGTDVPYGYT
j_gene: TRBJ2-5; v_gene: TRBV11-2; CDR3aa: ASSLTGTLGSQY
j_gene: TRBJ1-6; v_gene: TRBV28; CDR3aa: ASRPGRGKGSPLH
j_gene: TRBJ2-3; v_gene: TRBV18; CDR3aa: ASSPGVETGTDTQY
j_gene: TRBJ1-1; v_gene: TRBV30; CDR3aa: AWGRGGNTEAF
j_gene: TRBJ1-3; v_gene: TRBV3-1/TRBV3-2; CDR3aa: ASSQDHGGVGNTIY
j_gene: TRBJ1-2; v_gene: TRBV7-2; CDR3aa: ASSFGTGPGYGYT
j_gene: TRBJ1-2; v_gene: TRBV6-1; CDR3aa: ASSEAGTGFFYGYT
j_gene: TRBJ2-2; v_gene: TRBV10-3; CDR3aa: AIRPGQNTGELF